The present TCR beta chain was sequenced within a study of monozygotic twins with inflammatory bowel disease. As to this clonotype: Antigen: not known.

The CDR3 spans 14 residues. Germline CDR1 is SQVTM and CDR2 is ANQGSEA. TCRdb re-called the 5' RACE reads; one entry per CDR3 protein, DNA not given. Its clone listing holds fewer than 550,000 distinct CDR3 sequences. Study-level findings and limits: Distinction of different T cell subtypes was not possible. In patient repertoires, differing immunosuppressive treatments may have added some variability. Between concordant and discordant twins, repertoire similarity failed to differ, a result that limited power may explain. Compared with healthy co-twins, IBD patients showed reduced TCRbeta repertoire diversity by inverse Simpson.

This sequence originates from a human donor with ulcerative colitis or Crohn's disease, or a healthy co-twin of an affected twin (not recorded which). The material sequenced was blood. The genes are TRBV29-1 and TRBJ2-1; the TRBD1 assignment by TCRdb is unverifiable without DNA. The chain's CDR3 is CSVKSLLAYNEQFF.